This entry describes one T cell receptor beta chain. Each cell subset's genomic DNA was divided evenly among several immunoSEQ plates. Assay used: immunoSEQ multiplex PCR; TCRdb lists only in-frame clones, some missing. The repertoire has some 2 million clones, less than 95% of them found once; the top ten carry about 1.1%. The sample is drawn from a study of shared clonotypes between healthy human individuals. The overall study: The study used three CD4 naive, three CD4 memory, two CD8 naive and one CD8 memory plate per donor.

The naive CD8 subset, CD45RO-negative cells positively selected for CCR7, excluded terminally differentiated effector memory CD45RA+ cells. Per germline, CDR1 PRHDT and CDR2 FYEKMQ (reference sequence). The CDR3 is 14 amino acids. The germline V and J ends were trimmed by 5 bases and 1 base, with 12 bases remaining between them. The V call is TRBV13, the J call TRBJ2-7; TRBD1 is a possible D gene (6 bases). Sample: naive CD8+ T cells sorted from blood. This clonotype originated in a man between 18 and 29 years old in good health. The CDR3 DNA reads TGTGCCAGCAGCATACAGGGAGCTTCCTACGAGCAGTACTTC. It yields the protein CASSIQGASYEQYF.